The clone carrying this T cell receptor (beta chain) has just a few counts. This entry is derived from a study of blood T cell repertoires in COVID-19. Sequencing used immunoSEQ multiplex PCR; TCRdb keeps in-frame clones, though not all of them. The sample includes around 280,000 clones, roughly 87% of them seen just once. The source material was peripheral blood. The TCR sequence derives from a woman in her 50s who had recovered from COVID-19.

In DNA, the CDR3 is TGTGCCAGCAGCTTAATGGAGGCTGCTAACTATGGCTACACCTTC. Translating it yields CASSLMEAANYGYTF. The chain uses TRBV7-8 and TRBJ1-2; no clear D. The germline V and J ends were trimmed by 2 bases and 0 bases, with 10 bases remaining between them. The germline CDR1 and CDR2 sequences are SGHVS and FQNEAQ. CDR3 size: 15 residues.